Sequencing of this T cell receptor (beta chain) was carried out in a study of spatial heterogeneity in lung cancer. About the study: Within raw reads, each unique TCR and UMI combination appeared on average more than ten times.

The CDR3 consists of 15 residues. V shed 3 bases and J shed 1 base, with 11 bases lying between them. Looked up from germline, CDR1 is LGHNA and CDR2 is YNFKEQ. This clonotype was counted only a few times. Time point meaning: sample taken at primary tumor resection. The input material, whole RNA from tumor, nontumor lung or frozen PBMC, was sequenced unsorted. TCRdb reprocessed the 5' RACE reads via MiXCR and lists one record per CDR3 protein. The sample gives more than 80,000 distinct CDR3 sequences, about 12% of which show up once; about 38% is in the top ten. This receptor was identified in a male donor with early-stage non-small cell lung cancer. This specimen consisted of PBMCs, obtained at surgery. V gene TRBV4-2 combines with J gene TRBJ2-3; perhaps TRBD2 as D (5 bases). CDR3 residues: CASSHRGSRTDTQYF. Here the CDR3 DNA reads TGTGCCAGCAGCCACCGAGGGTCCCGCACAGATACGCAGTATTTT.